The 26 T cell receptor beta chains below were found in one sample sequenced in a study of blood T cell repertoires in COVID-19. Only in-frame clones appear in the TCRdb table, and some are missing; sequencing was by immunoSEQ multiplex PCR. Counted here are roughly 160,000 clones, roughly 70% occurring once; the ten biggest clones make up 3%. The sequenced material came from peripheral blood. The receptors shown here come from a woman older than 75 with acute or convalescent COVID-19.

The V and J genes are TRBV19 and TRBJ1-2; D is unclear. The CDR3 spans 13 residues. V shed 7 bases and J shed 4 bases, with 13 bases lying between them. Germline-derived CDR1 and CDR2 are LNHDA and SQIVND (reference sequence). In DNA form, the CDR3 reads TGTGCCAGTAAGGTATCGGAGAGCTATGGCTACACCTTC. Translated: CASKVSESYGYTF. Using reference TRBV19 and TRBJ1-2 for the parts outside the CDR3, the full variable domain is DGGITQSPKYLFRKEGQNVTLSCEQNLNHDAMYWYRQDPGQGLRLIYYSQIVNDFQKGDIAEGYSVSREKKESFPLTVTSAQKNPTAFYLCASKVSESYGYTFGSGTRLTVV.

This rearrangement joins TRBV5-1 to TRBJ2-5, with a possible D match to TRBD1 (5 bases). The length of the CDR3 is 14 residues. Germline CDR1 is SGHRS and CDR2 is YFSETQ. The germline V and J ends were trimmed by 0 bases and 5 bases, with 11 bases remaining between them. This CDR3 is CASSLGQGGETQYF. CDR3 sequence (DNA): TGCGCCAGCAGCTTGGGGCAGGGTGGGGAGACCCAGTACTTC. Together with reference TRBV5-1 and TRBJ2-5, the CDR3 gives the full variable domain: KAGVTQTPRYLIKTRGQQVTLSCSPISGHRSVSWYQQTPGQGLQFLFEYFSETQRNKGNFPGRFSGRQFSNSRSEMNVSTLELGDSALYLCASSLGQGGETQYFGPGTRLLVL.

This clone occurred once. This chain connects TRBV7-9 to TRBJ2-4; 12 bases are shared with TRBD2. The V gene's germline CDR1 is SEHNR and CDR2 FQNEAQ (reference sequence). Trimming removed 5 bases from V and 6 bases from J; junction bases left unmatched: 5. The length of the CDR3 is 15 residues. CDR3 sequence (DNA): TGTGCCAGCAGCCAAAGGACTAGCGGGATAAACATTCAGTACTTC. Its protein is CASSQRTSGINIQYF.

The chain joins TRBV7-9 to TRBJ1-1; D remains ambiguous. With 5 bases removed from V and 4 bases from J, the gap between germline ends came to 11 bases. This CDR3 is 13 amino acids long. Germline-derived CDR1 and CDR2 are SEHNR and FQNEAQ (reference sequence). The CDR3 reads CASSLQEGTEAFF. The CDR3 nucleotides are TGTGCCAGCAGCCTGCAGGAGGGCACTGAAGCTTTCTTT. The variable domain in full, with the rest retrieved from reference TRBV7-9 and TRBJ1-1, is DTGVSQNPRHKITKRGQNVTFRCDPISEHNRLYWYRQTLGQGPEFLTYFQNEAQLEKSRLLSDRFSAERPKGSFSTLEIQRTEQGDSAMYLCASSLQEGTEAFFGQGTRLTVV.

The CDR3 loop reads CASSWASGLPYEQYF. The DNA of the CDR3 is TGTGCCAGCAGCTGGGCCTCCGGACTTCCTTACGAGCAGTACTTC. The rearrangement uses TRBV5-8 and TRBJ2-7; possible D gene TRBD2, 5 bases. CDR1 SGHTS and CDR2 YDEGEE come from the germline V gene. The V gene lost 3 bases and the J gene lost 4 bases, with 17 bases spanning the gap. This CDR3 spans 15 amino acids.

CDR3 nucleotides: TGTGCCAGCACCGGGGGGGTTAACTATGGCTACACCTTC. This gives the protein CASTGGVNYGYTF. This chain connects TRBV19 to TRBJ1-2, with D tentatively TRBD1 (5 bases). In germline, CDR1 is LNHDA, CDR2 SQIVND (reference sequence). The ends were cut back, 9 bases at V and 1 base at J, with 12 bases in the middle. The CDR3 runs to 13 residues.

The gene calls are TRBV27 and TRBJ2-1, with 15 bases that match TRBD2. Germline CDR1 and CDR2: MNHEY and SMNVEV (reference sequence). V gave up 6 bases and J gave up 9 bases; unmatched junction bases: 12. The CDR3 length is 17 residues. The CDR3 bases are TGTGCCAGCAGCCCCCCTTTTCCGGGACTAGCGGGAGGTGAGCAGTTCTTC. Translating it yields CASSPPFPGLAGGEQFF.

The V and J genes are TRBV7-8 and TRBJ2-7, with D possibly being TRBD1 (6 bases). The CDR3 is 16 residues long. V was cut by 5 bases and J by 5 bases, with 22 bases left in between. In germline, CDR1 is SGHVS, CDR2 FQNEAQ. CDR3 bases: TGTGCCAGCAGCGTACGAAGAAACGGACAGACCGACGAGCAGTACTTC. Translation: CASSVRRNGQTDEQYF.

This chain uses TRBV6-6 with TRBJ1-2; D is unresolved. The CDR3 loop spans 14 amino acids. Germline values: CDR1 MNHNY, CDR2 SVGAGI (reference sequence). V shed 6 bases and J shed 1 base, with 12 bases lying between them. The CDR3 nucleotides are TGTGCCAGCAGAGAAAGCGGCTATAACTATGGCTACACCTTC. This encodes CASRESGYNYGYTF.

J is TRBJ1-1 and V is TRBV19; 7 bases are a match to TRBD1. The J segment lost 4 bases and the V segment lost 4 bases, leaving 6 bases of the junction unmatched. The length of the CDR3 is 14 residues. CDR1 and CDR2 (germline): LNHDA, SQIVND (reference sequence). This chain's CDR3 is CASSTWGQSTEAFF. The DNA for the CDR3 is TGTGCCAGTAGTACCTGGGGACAGTCCACTGAAGCTTTCTTT.

The CDR3 region has the DNA TGTGCCAGCAGCCCGGCGCAGGGGGCCGGGGAGCTGTTTTTT. Translation gives CASSPAQGAGELFF. This chain connects TRBV11-1 to TRBJ2-2; 7 bases line up with TRBD1. Germline trimming cut 5 bases from V and 6 bases from J; bases unmatched to any gene: 6. Germline CDR1 and CDR2: SGHAT and FQDESV (reference sequence). The length of the CDR3 is 14 residues.

CDR3 sequence: CASSQEFLAGGPGTGELFF. CDR3 DNA: TGTGCCAGCAGCCAAGAGTTCCTAGCGGGAGGGCCGGGCACCGGGGAGCTGTTTTTT. V gene TRBV3-1 (or the pseudogene TRBV3-2) combines with J gene TRBJ2-2, with TRBD2 matching over 12 bases. CDR3 length: 19 amino acids. Trimming removed 0 bases from V and 4 bases from J; junction bases left unmatched: 9. Looked up from germline, CDR1 is LGHDT and CDR2 is YNNKEL (reference sequence).

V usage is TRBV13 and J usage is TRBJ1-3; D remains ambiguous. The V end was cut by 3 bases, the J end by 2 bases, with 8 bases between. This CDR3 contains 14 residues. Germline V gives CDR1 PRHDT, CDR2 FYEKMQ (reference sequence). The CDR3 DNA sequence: TGTGCCAGCAGCTTCTTCCAGGCTGGAAACACCATATATTTT. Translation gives CASSFFQAGNTIYF.

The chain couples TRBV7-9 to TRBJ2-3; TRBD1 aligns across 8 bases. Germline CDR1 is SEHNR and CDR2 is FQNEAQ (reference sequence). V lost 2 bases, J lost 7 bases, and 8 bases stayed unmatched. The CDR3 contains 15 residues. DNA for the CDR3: TGTGCCAGCAGCTTAATGGGGACAGGTGGCAATACGCAGTATTTT. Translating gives CASSLMGTGGNTQYF.

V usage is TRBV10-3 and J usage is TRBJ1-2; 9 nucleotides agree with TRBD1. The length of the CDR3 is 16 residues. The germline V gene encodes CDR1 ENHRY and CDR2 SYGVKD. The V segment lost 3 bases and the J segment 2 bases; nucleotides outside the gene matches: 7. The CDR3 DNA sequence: TGTGCCATCAGTGACCATGGACAGGGGAGGAACTATGGCTACACCTTC. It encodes CAISDHGQGRNYGYTF.

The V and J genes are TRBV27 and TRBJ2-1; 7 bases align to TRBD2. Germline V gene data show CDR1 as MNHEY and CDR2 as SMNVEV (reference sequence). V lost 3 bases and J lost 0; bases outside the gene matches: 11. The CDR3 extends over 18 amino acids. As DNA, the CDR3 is TGTGCCAGCAGTTTGGAGACTAGCCCCGGTAGCTCCTACAATGAGCAGTTCTTC. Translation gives CASSLETSPGSSYNEQFF.

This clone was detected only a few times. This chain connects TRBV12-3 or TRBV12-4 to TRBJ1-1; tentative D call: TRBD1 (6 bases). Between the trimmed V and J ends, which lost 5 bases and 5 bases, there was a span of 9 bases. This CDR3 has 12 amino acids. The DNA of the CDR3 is TGTGCCAGCAGTACAGGGATGACTGAAGCTTTCTTT. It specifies CASSTGMTEAFF.

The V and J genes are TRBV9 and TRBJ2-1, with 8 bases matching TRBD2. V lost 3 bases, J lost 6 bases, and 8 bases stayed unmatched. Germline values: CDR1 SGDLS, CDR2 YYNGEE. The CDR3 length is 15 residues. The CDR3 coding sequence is TGTGCCAGCAGCGAAGGTAGCGGGATAGGCAATGAGCAGTTCTTC. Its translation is CASSEGSGIGNEQFF.

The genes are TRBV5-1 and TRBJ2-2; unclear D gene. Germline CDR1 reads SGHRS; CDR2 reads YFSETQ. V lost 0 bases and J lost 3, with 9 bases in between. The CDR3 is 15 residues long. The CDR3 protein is CASSLDQRDTGELFF. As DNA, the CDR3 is TGCGCCAGCAGCTTGGATCAACGAGACACCGGGGAGCTGTTTTTT.

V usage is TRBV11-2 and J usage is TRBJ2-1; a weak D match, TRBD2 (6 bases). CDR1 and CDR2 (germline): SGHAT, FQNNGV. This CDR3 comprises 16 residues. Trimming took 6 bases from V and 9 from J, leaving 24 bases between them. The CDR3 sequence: CASSSIGDSSSGEQFF. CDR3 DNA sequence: TGTGCCAGCAGTTCAATAGGGGACTCTTCAAGTGGTGAGCAGTTCTTC.

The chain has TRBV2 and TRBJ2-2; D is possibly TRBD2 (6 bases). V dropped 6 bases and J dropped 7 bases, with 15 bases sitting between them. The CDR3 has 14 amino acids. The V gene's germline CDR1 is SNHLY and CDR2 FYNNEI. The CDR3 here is CASRGKRAGGELFF. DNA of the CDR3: TGTGCCAGCAGAGGAAAGCGGGCGGGCGGGGAGCTGTTTTTT.

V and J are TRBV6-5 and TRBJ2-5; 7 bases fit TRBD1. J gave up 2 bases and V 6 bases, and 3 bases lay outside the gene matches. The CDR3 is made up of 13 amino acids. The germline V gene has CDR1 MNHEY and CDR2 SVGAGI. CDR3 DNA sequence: TGTGCCAGCAGACGGGGACAGCAAGAGACCCAGTACTTC. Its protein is CASRRGQQETQYF.

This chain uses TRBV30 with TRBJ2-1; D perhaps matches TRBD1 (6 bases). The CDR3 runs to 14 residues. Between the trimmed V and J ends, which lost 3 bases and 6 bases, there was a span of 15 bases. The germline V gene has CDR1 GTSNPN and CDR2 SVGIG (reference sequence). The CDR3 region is CAWRTAGASNEQFF. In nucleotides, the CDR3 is TGTGCCTGGAGAACGGCAGGGGCTTCCAATGAGCAGTTCTTC.

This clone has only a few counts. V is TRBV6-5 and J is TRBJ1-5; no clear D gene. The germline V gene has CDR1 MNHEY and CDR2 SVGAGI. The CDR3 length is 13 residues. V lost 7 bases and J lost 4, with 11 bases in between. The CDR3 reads CASTPPGNQPQHF. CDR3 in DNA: TGTGCCAGCACCCCCCCGGGGAATCAGCCCCAGCATTTT.

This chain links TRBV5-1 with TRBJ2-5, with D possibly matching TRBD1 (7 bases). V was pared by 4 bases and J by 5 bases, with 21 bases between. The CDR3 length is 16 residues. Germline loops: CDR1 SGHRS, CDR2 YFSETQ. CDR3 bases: TGCGCCAGCAGCCCCCGGTTGGAGGGGGCTTACGAGACCCAGTACTTC. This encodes CASSPRLEGAYETQYF.

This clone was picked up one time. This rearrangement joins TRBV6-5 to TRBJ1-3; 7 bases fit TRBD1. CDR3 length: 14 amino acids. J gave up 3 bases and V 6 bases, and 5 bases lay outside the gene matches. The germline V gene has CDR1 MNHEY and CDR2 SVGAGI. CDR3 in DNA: TGTGCCAGCAGACCTTCAGGGGGTGGAAACACCATATATTTT. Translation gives CASRPSGGGNTIYF.